This TCR beta chain derives from a study of tumor-infiltrating lymphocytes in oesophageal squamous cell carcinoma. V lost 5 bases and J lost 8; bases outside the gene matches: 7. The germline V gene has CDR1 SEHNR and CDR2 FQNEAQ (reference sequence). This CDR3 has 14 residues. Each CDR3 protein gets one entry after TCRdb re-called the PCR reads with MiXCR. The table records 20,000 to 25,000 distinct CDR3 sequences, about a third of them present only once. This clonotype was recorded only once. This could be a read error, since a much larger clone is one nucleotide away. Sample: esophageal tumor tissue. The receptor was derived from a female donor with esophageal squamous cell carcinoma. The rearrangement uses TRBV7-9 and TRBJ1-4; 8 nucleotides match TRBD1. In nucleotides, the CDR3 is TGTGCCAGCAGCATTGGACAGGGAGGGGAAAAACTGTTTTTT. This sequence encodes CASSIGQGGEKLFF. The whole variable domain, filled in from reference TRBV7-9 and TRBJ1-4, reads DTGVSQNPRHKITKRGQNVTFRCDPISEHNRLYWYRQTLGQGPEFLTYFQNEAQLEKSRLLSDRFSAERPKGSFSTLEIQRTEQGDSAMYLCASSIGQGGEKLFFGSGTQLSVL.